Detailed here is one T cell receptor beta chain. This clone was observed once. Its antigen is currently not known. Base qualities are missing; no much larger clone stands one base away. At one collaborating source in Seattle, patients were enrolled during active infection and were followed longitudinally through the course of disease. Whole blood was collected in K2EDTA tubes by collaborating institutions according to the institutions' own protocols. For TCRbeta analysis, collaborator samples were shipped as frozen whole blood, as isolated PBMCs, or as DNA extracted from either sample type. The sample originates from a study of blood T cell repertoires in COVID-19 (dated by TCRdb to about 2020). General notes on the study: Collaborator samples came from the United States, Italy and Spain and covered acute and convalescent phases of COVID-19. The prospective study material was composed of cDNA or gDNA derived from T cells, B-cell-depleted T cells, or PBMCs. The repertoires were made available in a free public database intended to serve as a resource for research on the immune response to SARS-CoV-2. The dataset comprised deeply sampled blood TCRbeta repertoires from subjects exposed to, actively infected with, or recovered from COVID-19. A de-identified subject ID, COVID-19 status, age in years and sex were almost always included in the sample metadata. Where available, HLA class I and class II types were taken from metadata supplied by the sample provider and were not determined by assay-based typing. The samples were drawn from two sources: the first 160 participants of the ongoing ImmuneRACE study, and 1,200 or so subjects contributed by 6 global collaborators.

After removal of 1 base from V and 3 bases from J, the junction retains 2 bases not matched to a gene. The CDR3 spans 15 residues, from the cysteine through the phenylalanine. Only the CDR3 part of the read is kept: 45 bases, read in frame from the first base. CDR1 MNHNS and CDR2 SASEGT were looked up in the germline V gene. Results the study describes overall, beyond this receptor: Clinical and demographic metadata were provided uncurated, with the amount varying by source and participant.

The immunoSEQ Assay, a bias-controlled multiplex PCR, was used to amplify TCRbeta CDR3 regions from genomic DNA. As for the original processing: Within the assay, amplification of reference gene primers was used to estimate how many nucleated cells each sample contained. To quantify the absolute abundance of each unique TCRbeta CDR3 rearrangement, sequence reads were collapsed and filtered. For each sample, productive Simpson clonality was calculated by taking the square root of Simpson's diversity index across productive rearrangements. The source is immuneACCESS, and TCRdb retained only in-frame sequences with V and J called. Part of the clones is not carried over; for the studies checked, unresolved V genes explain less than half of this, and the remainder is unexplained. That table furnishes V, J and clone size, whereas the DNA furnished D and trimming. This sample has around 330,000 clones in its table, and approximately 90% of those were observed once. In total, the top ten clones hold 1.5% to 2% of the sample.

The chain uses TRBV6-1 and TRBJ2-3; 9 bases in the middle match TRBD2. Sequenced material: peripheral blood. The clonotype originates from a woman in her thirties with COVID-19, enrolled during active disease. The CDR3 reads CASSEDAGGTDTQYF. The sequenced DNA: TGTGCCAGCAGTGAAGACGCGGGGGGGACAGATACGCAGTATTTT.